Presented here are 5 T cell receptor beta chains from one specimen sequenced in a study of cytomegalovirus exposure and HLA in healthy donors. Assay used: immunoSEQ multiplex PCR; TCRdb lists only in-frame clones, some missing. The sample yields fewer than 200,000 clones, 85% seen once. Specimen: PBMCs. The origin of the receptors is a man aged 18 to 35 in good health and CMV-seropositive.

The chain carries TRBV27 and TRBJ1-5; no clear D gene. Germline-derived CDR1 and CDR2 are MNHEY and SMNVEV (reference sequence). Deletions cut 5 bases from V and 5 bases from J, with 10 bases between. The CDR3 has 13 residues. The chain's CDR3 is CASSRTQDQPQHF. The CDR3 nucleotides are TGTGCCAGCAGTCGGACTCAGGATCAGCCCCAGCATTTT.

The chain links TRBV30 to TRBJ2-5; 11 nucleotides agree with TRBD2. The CDR3 consists of 15 residues. CDR1 GTSNPN and CDR2 SVGIG come from the germline V gene (reference sequence). Unmatched junction bases numbered 5, after V lost 0 bases and J lost 5 bases. In DNA, the CDR3 is TGTGCCTGGAGTGTATTAGCGGGAGGGTCGGAGACCCAGTACTTC. Residues: CAWSVLAGGSETQYF.

The chain carries TRBV13 and TRBJ2-2; 7 bases map to TRBD2. Germline V gives CDR1 PRHDT, CDR2 FYEKMQ (reference sequence). CDR3 length: 16 residues. J was trimmed by 6 bases and V by 5 bases; bases with no gene match: 12. This chain's CDR3 is CASSLRGAGESGELFF. The CDR3, as DNA: TGTGCCAGCAGCCTCCGAGGGGCGGGAGAGTCCGGGGAGCTGTTTTTT.

The chain carries TRBV9 and TRBJ2-1, with D tentatively TRBD1 (5 bases). Trimming took 2 bases from V and 5 from J, leaving 11 bases between them. The CDR3 runs to 14 residues. Germline V lookup: CDR1 SGDLS, CDR2 YYNGEE. CDR3 in amino acids: CASSVQGNHNEQFF. Here the CDR3 DNA reads TGTGCCAGCAGCGTTCAGGGAAATCACAATGAGCAGTTCTTC. Full variable domain (remainder filled in from reference TRBV9 and TRBJ2-1): DSGVTQTPKHLITATGQRVTLRCSPRSGDLSVYWYQQSLDQGLQFLIQYYNGEERAKGNILERFSAQQFPDLHSELNLSSLELGDSALYFCASSVQGNHNEQFFGPGTRLTVL.

The chain combines TRBV5-4 with TRBJ1-2, with D maybe TRBD1 (6 bases). This CDR3 has 14 residues. With 4 bases removed from V and 8 bases from J, the gap between germline ends came to 18 bases. CDR1 SGHNT and CDR2 YYREEE come from the germline V gene (reference sequence). CDR3 amino acids: CASSPGRGADGYTF. The CDR3 DNA reads TGTGCCAGCAGCCCGGGGAGGGGGGCTGACGGCTACACCTTC.